This T cell receptor (beta chain) stems from a study of tumor-infiltrating lymphocytes in primary liver carcinoma (dated by TCRdb to 2017 to 2019). With regard to the full study: Hepatocellular carcinoma (four) or combined HCC and intrahepatic cholangiocarcinoma (one) was present in the five patients, who were three men and two women aged 30 to 69 years. Tumors of the five patients were stage T1-T3 N0M0 with maximum diameters of about 4.2 to 11 cm. Each sample produced roughly 3.5 to 7.13 million productive TCRbeta reads, and read depth showed no significant difference between tissue types. The study combined TCRbeta repertoire sequencing, expression microarrays and whole-exome sequencing across five regions of each liver tumor, with adjacent normal tissue and blood. A total of 35 specimens from 5 patients went through TCRbeta repertoire sequencing, namely 25 tumor regions, 5 adjacent noncancerous liver tissues and 5 peripheral blood samples. The roughly 25 tumor region samples were profiled with Agilent mRNA microarrays so that TCRbeta repertoire diversity could be related to the local molecular phenotype. Reproducibility between technical replicate repertoires was high, with correlation coefficients above 0.95 and mean shared-clone rates around 0.88.

For this clonotype: Its binding antigen is unknown. A read error may produce the germline difference seen at one junction end.

A constant-region primer and ProtoScript II reverse transcriptase were used to reverse-transcribe TCRbeta-specific cDNA from around 540 ng total RNA. Three nested multiplex PCR rounds, following a slightly modified ARM-PCR procedure, were used to build the TCRbeta libraries. The first two PCR rounds used multiplex TRBV1-TRBV30 forward primers with a Cbeta reverse primer, each for approximately 10 cycles. Sample barcodes and Illumina adapters were added in a final 25-cycle PCR with Deep VentR polymerase. Before sequencing, amplicons of 200-500 bp were gel-purified using a QIAquick gel extraction kit. An Illumina HiSeq 2500 was used to sequence the TCRbeta amplicons with 250-bp paired-end reads. Under the source paper's analysis protocol: Trimmomatic v0.33 was used to quality-trim the reads, and FLASH v1.2.11 was used to merge paired reads so that full CDR3 sequences could be recovered. MiGEC v1.2.1b assigned V, D and J germline segments to the rearranged TCRbeta sequences. Clonotype statistics, along with Shannon-Wiener diversity indices, were calculated using VDJtools v1.0.0. Except for diversity analysis, only the 250 most abundant clonotypes of each sample were used in subsequent analyses to reduce sampling bias. Using fastp at Q25 and MiXCR, TCRdb reprocessed the public reads and kept productive beta chains. Entries are consolidated by CDR3 protein sequence, retaining the most common genes and DNA. TCRdb assigned the V and J calls; the authors' analysis was not used. The sample table lists roughly 80,000 distinct CDR3 sequences, 72% of them with a count of one. Of the sample, approximately 19% falls within the top ten clones.

What the authors observed across the whole study: Because only the TCR beta chain was sequenced and unpaired alpha chains were not captured, true repertoire diversity is likely underestimated. Because the samples were bulk and unsorted, CD4+ and CD8+ T cell repertoires could not be compared. Pairs of tumor regions showed greater repertoire overlap (mean roughly 35%) than tumor-adjacent pairs (roughly 17%) or tumor-blood pairs (approximately 15%), which is consistent with antigen-driven expansion. A significantly larger repertoire fraction was made up by the top 250 clones in tumors than in blood (p = 0.039). Only roughly 7-25% of top clones appeared in all five regions of a tumor, which suggests that tumor-infiltrating T cells are spatially heterogeneous. With just 4 or 5 patients in the study, the authors point out that the findings should be validated in a larger study.

Total RNA and DNA were co-extracted from roughly 20-30 mg of bulk tissue with the AllPrep DNA/RNA mini kit, without cell sorting. About 5 patients with histopathologically diagnosed primary liver carcinoma underwent surgical resection in China between late 2015 and 2016. At the time of sampling, the patients were treatment-naive and had chronic HBV infection. Each tumor was sampled at five spatially separated regions: the tumor centre plus the superior, inferior, left-lateral and right-lateral poles. Histology showed that every tumor sample contained more than 80% viable tumor cells. Fresh tumor and adjacent tissue pieces were bisected, with one half stored in RNAlater at -80 degrees C and the other half sent for histology. The germline V gene gives CDR1 as SQVTM and CDR2 as ANQGSEA. The CDR3, cysteine through phenylalanine, is 14 amino acids long. Here the CDR3 DNA is all that survives: 42 bases in frame from base 1.

The origin of this receptor is a middle-aged man with primary liver carcinoma and hepatitis B virus infection. The receptor chain draws on TRBV29-1 and TRBJ2-1, with 9 bases aligning to TRBD2. The sequencing input was liver tumor tissue from sampling region 1. The label giving this sample's cell subset or site can be read as: tumor region T1, superior pole. For the CDR3, the sequence is CSIDGSSGMDEQFF. The sequence in DNA is TGCAGCATTGATGGCTCTAGCGGGATGGATGAGCAGTTCTTC.